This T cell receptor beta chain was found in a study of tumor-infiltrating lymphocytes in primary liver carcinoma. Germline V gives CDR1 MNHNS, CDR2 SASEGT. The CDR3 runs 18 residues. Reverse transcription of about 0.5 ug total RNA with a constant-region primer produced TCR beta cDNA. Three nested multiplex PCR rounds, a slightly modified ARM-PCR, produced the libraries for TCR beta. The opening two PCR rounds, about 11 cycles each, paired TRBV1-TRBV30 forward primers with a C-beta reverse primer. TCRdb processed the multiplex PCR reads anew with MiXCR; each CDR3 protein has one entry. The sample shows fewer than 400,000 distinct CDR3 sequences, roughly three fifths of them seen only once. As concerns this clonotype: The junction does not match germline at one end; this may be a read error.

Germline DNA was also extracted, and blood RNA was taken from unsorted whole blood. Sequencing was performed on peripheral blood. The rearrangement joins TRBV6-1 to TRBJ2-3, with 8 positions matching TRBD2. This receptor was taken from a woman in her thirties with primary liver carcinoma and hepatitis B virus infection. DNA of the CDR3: TGTGCCGGCAGTGAAGAGATCGGACAAGCGGGAGTGTCAGATACGCAGTATTTT. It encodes CAGSEEIGQAGVSDTQYF.